This passage covers 15 T cell receptor beta chains from one sample sequenced in a study of T cell repertoires in cytomegalovirus infection. TCRdb itself ran the reads through MiXCR, one entry per CDR3 protein. Of 200,000 to 300,000 distinct CDR3 sequences in the sample, 9% to 15% were seen once. Sequences were obtained from PBMCs. The origin of the receptors is a human donor in good health (CMV status not recorded). Some clones in this sample may be carry-over from other donors' samples.

The table lists this clonotype with many counts. This chain connects TRBV4-2 to TRBJ1-6, with 7 bases lining up with TRBD1. The J segment lost 8 bases and the V segment lost 2 bases, leaving 12 bases of the junction unmatched. Germline V gene lookup returns CDR1 LGHNA and CDR2 YNFKEQ. This CDR3 contains 17 residues. As DNA, the CDR3 is TGTGCCAGCAGCCAAAGGCCCTGGACAGGAGTCGATTCACCCCTCCACTTT. This sequence encodes CASSQRPWTGVDSPLHF.

This chain uses TRBV7-9 with TRBJ1-3; TRBD1 aligns across 8 bases. The CDR3 covers 14 residues. CDR1 and CDR2 (germline): SEHNR, FQNEAQ (reference sequence). With 7 bases clipped from V and 3 bases from J, the junction kept 5 bases outside the gene matches. This chain's CDR3 is CASTDRGYGNTIYF. The CDR3 coding sequence is TGTGCCAGCACAGACAGGGGATATGGAAACACCATATATTTT. The entire variable domain, with the rest obtained from reference TRBV7-9 and TRBJ1-3, is as follows: DTGVSQNPRHKITKRGQNVTFRCDPISEHNRLYWYRQTLGQGPEFLTYFQNEAQLEKSRLLSDRFSAERPKGSFSTLEIQRTEQGDSAMYLCASTDRGYGNTIYFGEGSWLTVV.

This clonotype was detected many times. This chain uses TRBV7-2 with TRBJ1-2, with 9 bases lining up with TRBD1. Unmatched junction bases numbered 8, after V lost 5 bases and J lost 7 bases. CDR1 SGHTA and CDR2 FQGNSA come from the germline V gene. The CDR3 runs to 14 residues. The CDR3 coding sequence is TGTGCCAGCAGCATTACAACAGGGGGCGTTGGCTACACCTTC. It is translated as CASSITTGGVGYTF.

This clonotype was seen at least ten times. The V and J genes are TRBV6-1 and TRBJ1-6, with TRBD1 as a possible D gene (5 bases). Germline V gives CDR1 MNHNS, CDR2 SASEGT. The V and J ends lost 6 bases and 6 bases respectively, with 18 bases between them. The CDR3 consists of 16 residues. The CDR3 sequence is CASSREGTVTNSPLHF. Written as DNA, the CDR3 is TGTGCCAGCAGCCGAGAAGGGACCGTTACTAATTCACCCCTCCACTTT.

This clonotype was recorded many times. The rearrangement links TRBV20-1 to TRBJ2-1; D is unclear. The V and J ends lost 4 bases and 0 bases respectively, with 13 bases between them. The germline V gene has CDR1 DFQATT and CDR2 SNEGSKA (reference sequence). CDR3 size: 15 residues. The CDR3 DNA sequence: TGCAGTGCTATAAGCCGGATTCGCTCCTACAATGAGCAGTTCTTC. This encodes CSAISRIRSYNEQFF.

This chain uses TRBV10-3 with TRBJ2-7; D is possibly TRBD1 (6 bases). V was pared by 5 bases and J by 0 bases, with 8 bases between. The CDR3 is 13 residues long. Germline V gene sequence: CDR1 ENHRY, CDR2 SYGVKD. The CDR3 sequence: CAISSDSSYEQYF. The CDR3 coding sequence is TGTGCCATCAGTTCGGACAGCTCCTACGAGCAGTACTTC.

This clonotype occurred many times. The chain links TRBV7-8 to TRBJ2-7; D gene ambiguous. In germline, CDR1 is SGHVS, CDR2 FQNEAQ. V was shortened by 5 bases and J by 4 bases, with 9 bases between the two germline ends. The CDR3 is 12 residues long. CDR3 in DNA: TGTGCCAGCAGCGCTGCCCTTTACGAGCAGTACTTC. Protein product: CASSAALYEQYF.

Ten or more counts support this clonotype. This chain links TRBV5-1 with TRBJ1-4; no reliable D call. CDR1 and CDR2 from the germline V gene are SGHRS and YFSETQ. Trimming pared 0 bases from V and 8 bases from J, leaving 11 bases between. The CDR3 runs 14 residues. The CDR3 protein is CASSLEGDPEKLFF. The CDR3, as DNA: TGCGCCAGCAGCTTGGAGGGAGATCCAGAAAAACTGTTTTTT.

This clonotype was recorded at least ten times. The V gene is TRBV28, the J gene TRBJ2-7, with D tentatively TRBD1 (6 bases). This CDR3 spans 16 amino acids. Trimming took 6 bases from V and 1 from J, leaving 19 bases between them. Germline V CDR1 and CDR2: MDHEN, SYDVKM. CDR3 region: CASSYQRDTPSYEQYF. CDR3 sequence (DNA): TGTGCCAGCAGCTACCAACGGGACACCCCTTCCTACGAGCAGTACTTC.

This clonotype was detected ten times or more. V is TRBV7-2 and J is TRBJ1-6; D not certain. V gave up 1 base and J gave up 2 bases, with 6 bases separating them. Germline values: CDR1 SGHTA, CDR2 FQGNSA. The CDR3 is 15 residues long. The CDR3 region is CASSLGQPYNSPLHF. CDR3 nucleotides: TGTGCCAGCAGCTTAGGACAACCCTATAATTCACCCCTCCACTTT.

This clonotype was observed many times. The rearrangement links TRBV7-2 to TRBJ2-7; 7 bases align to TRBD1. The CDR3 loop spans 13 amino acids. With V trimmed by 1 base and J by 7 bases, 4 bases remained unmatched. The germline gives CDR1 SGHTA, CDR2 FQGNSA. The CDR3 DNA sequence: TGTGCCAGCAGCTTAGTGGCAGGGGGAGAGCAGTACTTC. This sequence encodes CASSLVAGGEQYF.

This clonotype was seen ten or more times. This sequence joins TRBV7-2 and TRBJ2-5; the D gene could be TRBD1 or TRBD2 (5 bases each). Germline V gives CDR1 SGHTA, CDR2 FQGNSA. Trimming left V 6 bases short and J 5 bases short, with 10 bases between. CDR3 length: 12 residues. Written as DNA, the CDR3 is TGTGCCAGCAGAGGGGACCTCGAGACCCAGTACTTC. Its translation is CASRGDLETQYF.

At least ten counts were recorded for this clonotype. This sequence joins TRBV27 and TRBJ2-5; TRBD2 matches 13 bases. The CDR3 is 16 amino acids. Germline CDR1 and CDR2: MNHEY and SMNVEV (reference sequence). The trim removed 4 bases at V and 4 bases at J, leaving 6 bases unmatched. This chain's CDR3 is CASSSRTSGSRETQYF. The CDR3 DNA is TGTGCCAGCAGTTCACGGACTAGCGGGAGTCGAGAGACCCAGTACTTC.

This chain uses TRBV19 with TRBJ1-1, with TRBD1 as a possible D gene (5 bases). V was cut by 5 bases and J by 6 bases, with 13 bases left in between. Germline CDR1 is LNHDA and CDR2 is SQIVND (reference sequence). This CDR3 is 13 amino acids long. This chain's CDR3 is CASSWTGTPEAFF. The CDR3 coding sequence is TGTGCCAGTAGTTGGACCGGGACCCCTGAAGCTTTCTTT.

This clonotype was seen repeatedly, ten times or more. The V gene is TRBV7-2, the J gene TRBJ2-7, with 10 bases aligning to TRBD1. Trimming took 5 bases from V and 0 from J; bases not matched to a gene: 4. Germline CDR1 is SGHTA and CDR2 is FQGNSA. The CDR3 loop spans 15 amino acids. This chain's CDR3 is CASSGTGDFSYEQYF. The CDR3 DNA follows: TGTGCCAGCAGCGGGACAGGGGACTTCTCCTACGAGCAGTACTTC.